Here is one TCR beta chain with its context. V shed 5 bases and J shed 2 bases, with 4 bases lying between them. Germline V gene data show CDR1 as SGHDN and CDR2 as FVKESK. This CDR3 has 12 amino acids. These data come from a study of OX40 agonist ivuxolimab in advanced cancers. Method: immunoSEQ multiplex PCR; TCRdb's copy keeps in-frame clones and lacks some. This table has under 100,000 clones, around 85% appearing once. The chain employs TRBV14 and TRBJ2-1; no clear D gene. Here the sequenced sample was CD4+ or CD8+ T cells sorted from blood, taken in a trial of the OX40 agonist ivuxolimab. The receptor was isolated from an adult with an advanced solid tumor such as melanoma, head and neck, liver or kidney cancer. For the CDR3, the DNA is TGTGCCAGCAGCTACACCTACAATGAGCAGTTCTTC. Amino acid sequence: CASSYTYNEQFF.